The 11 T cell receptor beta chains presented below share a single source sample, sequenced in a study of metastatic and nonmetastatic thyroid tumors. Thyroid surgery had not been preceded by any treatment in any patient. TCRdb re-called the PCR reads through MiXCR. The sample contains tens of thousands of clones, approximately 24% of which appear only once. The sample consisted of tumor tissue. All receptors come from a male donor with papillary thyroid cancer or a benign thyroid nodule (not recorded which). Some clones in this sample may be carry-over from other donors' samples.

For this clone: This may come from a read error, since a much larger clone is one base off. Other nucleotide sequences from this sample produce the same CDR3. This CDR3 is CASSLISANEQFF. The CDR3 nucleotides read TGTGCAAGCAGCTTGATTAGTGCGAATGAGCAGTTCTTC. The chain has TRBV5-4 and TRBJ2-1; D not certain. The V gene's germline CDR1 is SGHNT and CDR2 YYREEE (reference sequence). This CDR3 contains 13 residues.

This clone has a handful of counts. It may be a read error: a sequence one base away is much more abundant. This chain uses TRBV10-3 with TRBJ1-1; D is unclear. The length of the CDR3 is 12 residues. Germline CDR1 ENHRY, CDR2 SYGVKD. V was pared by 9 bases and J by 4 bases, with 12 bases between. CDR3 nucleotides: TGTGCCATTGCTTCCTTTACCACTGAAGCTTTCTTT. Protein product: CAIASFTTEAFF.

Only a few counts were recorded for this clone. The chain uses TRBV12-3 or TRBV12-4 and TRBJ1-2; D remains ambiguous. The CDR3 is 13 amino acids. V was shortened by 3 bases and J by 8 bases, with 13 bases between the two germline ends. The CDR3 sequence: CASSLKDIGGYTF. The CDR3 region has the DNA TGTGCCAGCAGTTTGAAGGATATTGGGGGCTACACCTTC.

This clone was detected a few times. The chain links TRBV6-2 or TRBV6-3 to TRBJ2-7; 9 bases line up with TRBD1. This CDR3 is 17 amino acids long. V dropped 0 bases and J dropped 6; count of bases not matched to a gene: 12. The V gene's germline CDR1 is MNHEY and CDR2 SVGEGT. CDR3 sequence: CASSYSRTGQGNTEQYF. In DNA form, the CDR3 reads TGTGCCAGCAGTTACTCGAGGACGGGACAGGGAAACACCGAGCAGTACTTC.

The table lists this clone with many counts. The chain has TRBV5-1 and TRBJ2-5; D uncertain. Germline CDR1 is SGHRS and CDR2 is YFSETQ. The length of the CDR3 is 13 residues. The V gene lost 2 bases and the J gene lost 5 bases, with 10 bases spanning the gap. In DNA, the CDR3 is TGCGCCAGCAGCTTAATAATAGGGGAGACCCAGTACTTC. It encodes CASSLIIGETQYF.

The CDR3 coding sequence is TGTGCCAGCAGTGCCAAGGGTCGAGGTGAAGCTTTCTTT. Translated: CASSAKGRGEAFF. This chain joins TRBV6-1 and TRBJ1-1; D is uncertain. This CDR3 region has 13 residues. Per the germline V gene, CDR1 is MNHNS and CDR2 is SASEGT. V was pared by 4 bases and J by 7 bases, with 13 bases between.

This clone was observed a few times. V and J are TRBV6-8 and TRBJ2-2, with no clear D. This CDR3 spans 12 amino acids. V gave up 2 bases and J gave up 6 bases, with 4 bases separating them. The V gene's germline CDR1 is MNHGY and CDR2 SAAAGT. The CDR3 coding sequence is TGTGCCAGCAGTTACAGGGCCGGGGAGCTGTTTTTT. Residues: CASSYRAGELFF.

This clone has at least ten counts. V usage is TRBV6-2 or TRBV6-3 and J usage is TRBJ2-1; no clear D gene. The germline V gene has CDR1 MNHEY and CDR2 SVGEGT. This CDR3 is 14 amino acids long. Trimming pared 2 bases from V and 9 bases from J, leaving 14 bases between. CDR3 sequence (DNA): TGTGCCAGCAGTTACGCAACTCCCGACGGTGAGCAGTTCTTC. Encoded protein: CASSYATPDGEQFF.

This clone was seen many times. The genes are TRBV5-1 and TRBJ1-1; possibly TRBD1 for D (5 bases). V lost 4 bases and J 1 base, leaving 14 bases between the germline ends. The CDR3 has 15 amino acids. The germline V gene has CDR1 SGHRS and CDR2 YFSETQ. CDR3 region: CASSPAGHSNTEAFF. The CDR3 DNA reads TGCGCCAGCAGCCCCGCCGGACACTCGAACACTGAAGCTTTCTTT.

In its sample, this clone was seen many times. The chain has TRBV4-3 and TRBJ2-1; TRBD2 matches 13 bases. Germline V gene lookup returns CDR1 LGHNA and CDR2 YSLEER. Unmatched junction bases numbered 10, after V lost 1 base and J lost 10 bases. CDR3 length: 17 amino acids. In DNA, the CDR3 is TGCGCCAGCAGCCAAGCCCTACTAGCGGGAGGGTTTCCGGAGCAGTTCTTC. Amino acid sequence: CASSQALLAGGFPEQFF.

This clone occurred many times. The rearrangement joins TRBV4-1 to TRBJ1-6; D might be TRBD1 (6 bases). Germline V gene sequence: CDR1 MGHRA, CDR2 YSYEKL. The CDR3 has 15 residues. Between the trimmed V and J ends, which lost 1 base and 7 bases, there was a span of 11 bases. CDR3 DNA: TGCGCCAGCAGCCAAGTTCGGCAGGGGAATTCACCCCTCCACTTT. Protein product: CASSQVRQGNSPLHF.